The clone carrying this T cell receptor (beta chain) was detected a few times. No antigen is known for it. The data were taken from a study of CD8 T cells in ankylosing spondylitis. TCRdb used MiXCR to reprocess the 5' RACE reads, holding one entry per CDR3 protein. The sample holds over 100,000 distinct CDR3 sequences; over 9.5% are singletons and the top ten take about 4%. Overall study results and limits: One TCR beta motif, made up of several highly homologous variants, appeared characteristic of ankylosing spondylitis blood.

The CDR3 is 18 amino acids. Looked up from germline, CDR1 is DFQATT and CDR2 is SNEGSKA (reference sequence). With V trimmed by 2 bases and J by 0 bases, 7 bases remained unmatched. The chain combines TRBV20-1 with TRBJ2-3; TRBD2 matches 14 bases. This TCR was sampled from a female donor with ankylosing spondylitis or in good health (not recorded which). The sequenced material came from blood, either unsorted or a sorted T cell fraction (not recorded which). CDR3 coding DNA: TGCAGTGCTAGAACAGGAGGGACTAGCGGGGGCAGCACAGATACGCAGTATTTT. Its translation: CSARTGGTSGGSTDTQYF.